This T cell receptor (beta chain) was sequenced for a study of blood T cell repertoires in COVID-19. Overall study context: COVID-19 samples, acute and convalescent, were from the United States, Italy and Spain. PBMCs, B-cell-depleted T cells, or T cells were the source of the cDNA or gDNA that made up the material.

Original methodology: Scientists estimated how many nucleated cells there were by amplifying reference gene primers. TCRdb's table, derived via immunoSEQ multiplex PCR, lists solely in-frame clones and lacks some. That table is the source of V, J and clone size, and D and trimming were worked out from the DNA. Of around 26,000 clones listed, approximately 82% are singletons. Germline lookup yields CDR1 SGHTA and CDR2 FQGNSA. This CDR3 spans 13 amino acids. V shed 8 bases and J 7 bases; nucleotides not matched to a gene: 7. Sequencing was performed on peripheral blood. This chain uses TRBV7-2 with TRBJ2-5; TRBD2 aligns across 10 bases. This sequence was found in a human donor in a cohort sampled during active COVID-19. The CDR3 DNA is TGTGCCAGCCTTCGGACTAGCGGAATGACCCAGTACTTC. Encoded protein: CASLRTSGMTQYF.